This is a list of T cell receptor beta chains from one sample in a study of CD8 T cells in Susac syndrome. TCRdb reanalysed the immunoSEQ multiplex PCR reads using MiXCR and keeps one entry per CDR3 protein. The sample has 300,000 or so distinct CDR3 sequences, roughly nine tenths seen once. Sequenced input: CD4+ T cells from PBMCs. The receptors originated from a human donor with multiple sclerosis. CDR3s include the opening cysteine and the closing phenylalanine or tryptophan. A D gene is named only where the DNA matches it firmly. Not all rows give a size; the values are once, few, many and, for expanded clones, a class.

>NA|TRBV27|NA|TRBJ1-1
TGTGCCAGCAGCCCCTTAGCTCTAATGAACACTGAAGCTTTCTTT
CASSPLALMNTEAFF
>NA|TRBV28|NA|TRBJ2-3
TGTGCCAGCAGTTCAATAGCCCCGGGACGAGGGTTTAGCACAGATACGCAGTATTTT
CASSSIAPGRGFSTDTQYF
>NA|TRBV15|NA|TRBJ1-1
TGTGCCACCAGCAGAGAAACAGGGTCAGGCTTGAACACTGAAGCTTTCTTT
CATSRETGSGLNTEAFF
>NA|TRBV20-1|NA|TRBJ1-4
TGCAGTGCTAGAGACCAGTTCCAGTTCAACCCAACCCGTGAAAAACTGTTTTTT
CSARDQFQFNPTREKLFF
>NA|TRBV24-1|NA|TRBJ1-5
TGTGCCACCTCCGGCCGGGACGGACGCAATCAGCCCCAGCATTTT
CATSGRDGRNQPQHF
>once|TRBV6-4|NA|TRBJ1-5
TGTGCCAGCAGTTTCTCAGACTGGCCGACCCAGCATTTT
CASSFSDWPTQHF
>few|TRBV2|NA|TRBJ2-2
TGTGCCAGCAGTTCCGGCCTCCGGAGCACCGGGGAGCTGTTTTTT
CASSSGLRSTGELFF
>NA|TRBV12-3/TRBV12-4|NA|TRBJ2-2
TGTGCCAGCAGTTATCTCGTCTCCACCGGGGAGCTGTTTTTT
CASSYLVSTGELFF
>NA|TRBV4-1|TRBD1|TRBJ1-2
TGCGCCAGCAGCCCACACAGGGGTGGGGATGGCTACACCTTC
CASSPHRGGDGYTF
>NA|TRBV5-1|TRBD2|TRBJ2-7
TGCGCCAGCTCCCTCCAGGGCGGGAGGGAAGACGAGCAGTACTTC
CASSLQGGREDEQYF
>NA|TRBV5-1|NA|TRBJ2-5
TGCGCCAGCAGCTTTCGGGGAGAGAGGACCCAGTACTTC
CASSFRGERTQYF
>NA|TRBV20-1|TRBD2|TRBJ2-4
TGCAGTGCTAGTCCCGGGACTAGCGGAAACATTCAGTACTTC
CSASPGTSGNIQYF
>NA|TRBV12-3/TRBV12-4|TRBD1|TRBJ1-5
TGTGCCAGCAGTTGGACAGGTTTTCAGCCCCAGCATTTT
CASSWTGFQPQHF
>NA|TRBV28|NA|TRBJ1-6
TGTGCCAGCAGTGGAGAGGTCGGGAGTTCACCCCTCCACTTT
CASSGEVGSSPLHF
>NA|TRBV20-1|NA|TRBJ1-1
TGCAGTGCTAGAGAGGACGGGGGCCGGGACACTGAAGCTTTCTTT
CSAREDGGRDTEAFF
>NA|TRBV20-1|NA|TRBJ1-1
TGCAGTGCTAGAGGGGCCTCCGGGACGGGAGCTTTCTTT
CSARGASGTGAFF
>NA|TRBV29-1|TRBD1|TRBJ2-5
TGCAGCGCGGTCCCGGGACAGTTTCAAGAGACCCAGTACTTC
CSAVPGQFQETQYF
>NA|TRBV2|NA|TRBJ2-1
TGTGCCAGCAGTGAAGCGCCCGAGGACAGTCACCACCTTGGGGGCTACAATGAGCAGTTCTTC
CASSEAPEDSHHLGGYNEQFF
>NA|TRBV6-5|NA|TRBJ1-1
TGTGCCAGCAGTTACTCTGCGGACACCACTGAAGCTTTCTTT
CASSYSADTTEAFF
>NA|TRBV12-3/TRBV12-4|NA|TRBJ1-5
TGTGCCAGCAGTTGGGATAGGGGCAATCAGCCCCAGCATTTT
CASSWDRGNQPQHF
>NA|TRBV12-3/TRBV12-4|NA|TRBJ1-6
TGTGCCAGCAGTTCATGGGCTAATTCACCCCTCCACTTT
CASSSWANSPLHF
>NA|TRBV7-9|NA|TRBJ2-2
TGTGCCACCTCGGGGAATTTCGGGGAGCTGTTTTTT
CATSGNFGELFF
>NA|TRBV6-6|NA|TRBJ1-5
TGTGCCAGCAGTTACTCCGGGGCCCAGCATTTT
CASSYSGAQHF
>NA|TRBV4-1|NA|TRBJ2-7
TGCGCCAGCAGCCAAGGGCTAGCGAACTCCTACGAGCAGTACTTC
CASSQGLANSYEQYF
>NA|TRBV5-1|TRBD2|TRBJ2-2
TGCGCCAGCAGCTCCCTAGCGGGAGGCAACACCGGGGAGCTGTTTTTT
CASSSLAGGNTGELFF
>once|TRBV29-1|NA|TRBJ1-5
TGCAGCGTTGACGGAGGGAGCAATCAGCCCCAGCATTTT
CSVDGGSNQPQHF
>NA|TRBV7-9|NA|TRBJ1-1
TGTGCCAGCAGCTCATCTACCGACAGCTCGGCTTTCTTT
CASSSSTDSSAFF
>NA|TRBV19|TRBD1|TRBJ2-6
TGTGCCACTTCCCTTCGACAGGGGCGCACTGGGGCCAACGTCCTGACTTTC
CATSLRQGRTGANVLTF
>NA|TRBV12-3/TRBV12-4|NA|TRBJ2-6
TGTGCCAGCAGTCGACCTCCAACTGGGGCCAACGTCCTGACTTTC
CASSRPPTGANVLTF
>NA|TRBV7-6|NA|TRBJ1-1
TGTGCCAGCAGCTTACTGGCCGGCGGGAACACTGAAGCTTTCTTT
CASSLLAGGNTEAFF
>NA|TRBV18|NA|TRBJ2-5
TGTGCCAGCTCACCCCGCCAAGACCCGTACCAAGAGACCCAGTACTTC
CASSPRQDPYQETQYF
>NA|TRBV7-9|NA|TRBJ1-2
TGTGCCAGCAGCTTAGCCTCTATAAGGGTGTCCGGCTACACCTTC
CASSLASIRVSGYTF
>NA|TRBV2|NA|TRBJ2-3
TGTGCCAGCACCCTACAGTCCTGGGGTTCTAGTGCAGATACGCAGTATTTT
CASTLQSWGSSADTQYF
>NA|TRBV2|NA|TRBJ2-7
TGTGCCAGCAGCCTTACTACCTCCCTCTACGAGCAGTACTTC
CASSLTTSLYEQYF
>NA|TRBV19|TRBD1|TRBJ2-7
TGTGCCAGTAGTATGCAAGGGGGCCGGCAGTACTTC
CASSMQGGRQYF
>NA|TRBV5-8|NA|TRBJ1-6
TGTGCCAGCAGCCGGGGTGGAGATAATTCACCCCTCCACTTT
CASSRGGDNSPLHF
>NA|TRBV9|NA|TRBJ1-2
TGTGCCAGCAGCGTAGGTGCTGACACCTTC
CASSVGADTF
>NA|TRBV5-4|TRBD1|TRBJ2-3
TGTGCCAGCAGCTTGGACATACAGGGGGCTTTGGATACGCAGTATTTT
CASSLDIQGALDTQYF
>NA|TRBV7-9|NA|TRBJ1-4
TGTGCCAGCAGTGCCGAAGGATCAACTAATGAAAAACTGTTTTTT
CASSAEGSTNEKLFF
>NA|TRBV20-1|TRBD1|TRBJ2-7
TGCAGTGCTAGACATACCGGGACAGCCTACGAGCAGTACTTC
CSARHTGTAYEQYF
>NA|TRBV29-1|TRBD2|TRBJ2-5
TGCAGCGTTGGGGAGGGGCGGGGGACCCAGTACTTC
CSVGEGRGTQYF
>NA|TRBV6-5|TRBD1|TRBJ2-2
TGTGCCACCGAGGGACAGACCACCGGGGAGCTGTTTTTT
CATEGQTTGELFF
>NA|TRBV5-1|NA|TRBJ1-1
TGCGCCAGCCGTGGAGGGGGGGGAGAAGTGCCTGAAGCTTTCTTT
CASRGGGGEVPEAFF
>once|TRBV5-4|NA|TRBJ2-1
TGTGCCAGCAGCTTGGACTCGGGAGAGCAGTTCTTC
CASSLDSGEQFF
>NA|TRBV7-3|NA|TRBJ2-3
TGTGCCAGCAGCTTCGCCGGGACGGTTTCAGATACGCAGTATTTT
CASSFAGTVSDTQYF
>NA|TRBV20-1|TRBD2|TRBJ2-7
TGCAGTGCTAGAGATCGCGGGAGGGCCGTCCACGAGCAGTACTTC
CSARDRGRAVHEQYF
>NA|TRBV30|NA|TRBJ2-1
TGTGCCTGGAGTGTAGGGGTGGTAAGTGAGCAGTTCTTC
CAWSVGVVSEQFF
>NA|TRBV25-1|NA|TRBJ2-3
TGTGCCAGCAGTGACCCCGGGACCAGCACAGATACGCAGTATTTT
CASSDPGTSTDTQYF
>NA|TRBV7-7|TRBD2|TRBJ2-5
TGTGCTAGCAGCCCCCCCGGGACTAGCAGTTACCAGTACTTC
CASSPPGTSSYQYF
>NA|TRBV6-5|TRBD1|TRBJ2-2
TGTGCCAGCAGTTACCCGGGCCGGACAGGGAACACCGGGGAGCTGTTTTTT
CASSYPGRTGNTGELFF
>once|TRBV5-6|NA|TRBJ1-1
TGTGCCAGCAGCTTAAAATTTAGGAGGGCTGAAGCTTTCTTT
CASSLKFRRAEAFF
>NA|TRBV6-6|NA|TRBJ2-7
TGTGCCAGCACCACCGGGGGGCGAGGACGGGCCCACGAGCAGTACTTC
CASTTGGRGRAHEQYF
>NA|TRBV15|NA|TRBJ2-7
TGTGCCACCAGCAGGGAATGGGGTGGCGAGCAGTACTTC
CATSREWGGEQYF
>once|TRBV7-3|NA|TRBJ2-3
TGTGCCAGCAGCTCTCTCCGAGGGGCAGATACGCAGTATTTT
CASSSLRGADTQYF
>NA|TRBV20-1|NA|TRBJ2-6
TGCAGTGCTCCCTCTTCACGGTATTCTGGGGCCAACGTCCTGACTTTC
CSAPSSRYSGANVLTF
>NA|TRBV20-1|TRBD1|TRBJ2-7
TGCAGTGCTAGCCCAGGGACAGGGAACTCCTACGAGCAGTACTTC
CSASPGTGNSYEQYF
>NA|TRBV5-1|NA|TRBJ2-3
TGCGCCAGCCGCCTCGGGGTCGGGGGCACAGATACGCAGTATTTT
CASRLGVGGTDTQYF
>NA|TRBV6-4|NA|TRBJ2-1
TGTGCCAGCAGTGACTCGCGGGACGGAGGGGATGAGCAGTTCTTC
CASSDSRDGGDEQFF
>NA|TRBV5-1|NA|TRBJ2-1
TGCGCCAGCAGCTTTGGGGCCGGGTCCTACAATGAGCAGTTCTTC
CASSFGAGSYNEQFF
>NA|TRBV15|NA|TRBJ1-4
TGTGCCACCAGCAGAGATCGTGGCGAAGAAAAACTGTTTTTT
CATSRDRGEEKLFF